The rows below give T cell receptor beta chains drawn from one sample of a study of shared T cell receptors in the human thymus. The assay was immunoSEQ multiplex PCR, and TCRdb's table has in-frame clones only and misses some. The table records about 710,000 clones, about 89% of them present only once. The data also belong to a second study, concerning human thymus T cells.

Sequencing was carried out using thymocytes. The source of these receptors is a boy under two years old with a congenital heart defect. Both conserved end residues are part of each CDR3. A D gene is named only where the DNA matches it firmly. Rows may omit the clone size; those that give it use once, few, many or a size class.

clone_size	d_call	v_call	j_call	cdr3_aa	cdr3_nt
-	TRBD1	TRBV6-5	TRBJ1-2	CASSTRTGPNYGYTF	TGTGCCAGCAGTACGCGGACAGGACCTAACTATGGCTACACCTTC
few	TRBD1	TRBV5-6	TRBJ2-2	CASSLGQGAPNTGELFF	TGTGCCAGCAGCTTGGGGCAGGGGGCCCCGAACACCGGGGAGCTGTTTTTT
-	TRBD1	TRBV4-3	TRBJ1-1	CASSQDRTGTTEAFF	TGCGCCAGCAGCCAAGATAGGACAGGGACCACTGAAGCTTTCTTT
-	-	TRBV28	TRBJ1-2	CASSSRFCGRADYGYTF	TGTGCCAGCAGTTCGAGGTTTTGCGGCAGGGCGGACTATGGCTACACCTTC
-	TRBD2	TRBV10-3	TRBJ2-7	CAISESGGSSYEQYF	TGTGCCATCAGTGAAAGCGGGGGTAGCTCCTACGAGCAGTACTTC
-	-	TRBV7-9	TRBJ1-1	CASSLQVQGRTEAFF	TGTGCCAGCAGCTTACAGGTTCAAGGAAGGACTGAAGCTTTCTTT
-	TRBD1	TRBV18	TRBJ2-7	CASSPGDSRYEQYF	TGTGCCAGCTCACCAGGGGACAGTAGGTACGAGCAGTACTTC
few	-	TRBV19	TRBJ1-5	CASSIAGTGNQPQHF	TGTGCCAGTAGTATCGCGGGTACAGGCAATCAGCCCCAGCATTTT
-	-	TRBV28	TRBJ2-4	CASSPPQGRLAKNIQYF	TGTGCCAGCAGTCCACCCCAGGGCCGATTGGCCAAAAACATTCAGTACTTC
-	TRBD1	TRBV10-3	TRBJ2-7	CAISERTGAYEQYF	TGTGCCATCAGTGAGAGGACAGGCGCCTACGAGCAGTACTTC
-	TRBD1	TRBV4-3	TRBJ1-3	CASSQGQGAVTGNTIYF	TGCGCCAGCAGCCAGGGACAGGGCGCTGTCACTGGAAACACCATATATTTT
-	-	TRBV30	TRBJ2-3	CAWSVNCGGHTDTQYF	TGTGCCTGGAGTGTAAACTGTGGGGGCCACACAGATACGCAGTATTTT
-	-	TRBV28	TRBJ1-6	CASSYDRTRANSPLHF	TGTGCCAGCAGCTACGACAGGACAAGAGCTAATTCACCCCTCCACTTT
-	-	TRBV27	TRBJ2-1	CASSLGLCMGEQFF	TGTGCCAGCAGTTTAGGACTATGTATGGGTGAGCAGTTCTTC
-	-	TRBV7-2	TRBJ2-7	CASSLAPPGRILSYEQYF	TGTGCCAGCAGCTTAGCCCCCCCCGGGAGAATCCTATCCTACGAGCAGTACTTC
-	TRBD2	TRBV6-5	TRBJ2-1	CASSYGGLAGQNEQFF	TGTGCCAGCAGTTACGGGGGACTAGCGGGCCAAAATGAGCAGTTCTTC
-	-	TRBV6-5	TRBJ1-1	CASTRTLNTEAFF	TGTGCCAGCACGAGGACACTGAACACTGAAGCTTTCTTT
-	-	TRBV7-9	TRBJ2-7	CASSPLAQGNYEQYF	TGTGCCAGCAGCCCATTGGCACAGGGTAACTACGAGCAGTACTTC
-	-	TRBV14	TRBJ1-1	CASSLTEKDTEAFF	TGTGCCAGCAGCCTGACTGAAAAGGACACTGAAGCTTTCTTT
-	TRBD2	TRBV4-1	TRBJ2-1	CASSQDPGGSYNEQFF	TGCGCCAGCAGCCAAGATCCGGGGGGCTCCTACAATGAGCAGTTCTTC
-	-	TRBV5-4	TRBJ1-2	CASRQTGFYGYTF	TGTGCCAGCAGGCAAACAGGTTTCTATGGCTACACCTTC
-	-	TRBV28	TRBJ1-1	CASSLCRAILTENTEAFF	TGTGCCAGCAGTTTATGCAGGGCAATCCTAACCGAGAACACTGAAGCTTTCTTT
-	-	TRBV4-3	TRBJ2-7	CASSQDRGGYEQYF	TGCGCCAGCAGCCAAGACAGGGGAGGGTACGAGCAGTACTTC
-	-	TRBV5-5	TRBJ2-1	CASSKDRNNEQFF	TGTGCCAGCAGCAAAGACAGGAACAATGAGCAGTTCTTC
once	TRBD2	TRBV5-1	TRBJ2-1	CASSVREGLVITNEQFF	TGCGCCAGCAGCGTACGTGAGGGACTAGTTATAACCAATGAGCAGTTCTTC
-	-	TRBV27	TRBJ1-6	CASTPIWGREKSSYNSPLHF	TGTGCGAGCACTCCTATTTGGGGCAGGGAAAAGAGCTCCTATAATTCACCCCTCCACTTT
-	TRBD2	TRBV5-1	TRBJ2-1	CASSLGGTVERGSYNEQFF	TGCGCCAGCAGCTTGGGGGGGACGGTCGAGCGGGGGAGCTACAATGAGCAGTTCTTC
-	TRBD1	TRBV2	TRBJ2-1	CASRGTGVSNEQFF	TGTGCCAGCAGGGGGACAGGGGTAAGCAATGAGCAGTTCTTC
-	TRBD1	TRBV5-6	TRBJ1-2	CASSLGFSGQGPRGSGYTF	TGTGCCAGCAGCTTGGGGTTCTCGGGACAGGGCCCCCGAGGGAGTGGCTACACCTTC
-	TRBD1	TRBV28	TRBJ1-2	CASRPRDRGYGYTF	TGTGCCAGCAGGCCCCGGGACAGGGGCTATGGCTACACCTTC
-	-	TRBV28	TRBJ1-6	CASAWYGGDESPLHF	TGTGCCAGCGCGTGGTACGGGGGAGATGAGTCACCCCTCCACTTT
-	TRBD2	TRBV28	TRBJ2-3	CASRFSGHTDTQYF	TGTGCCAGCAGGTTTAGCGGGCACACAGATACGCAGTATTTT
-	-	TRBV18	TRBJ1-6	CASSLQRDTPWPLGNSPLHF	TGTGCCAGCTCACTCCAACGGGACACCCCATGGCCCCTGGGGAACTCACCCCTCCACTTT
-	-	TRBV2	TRBJ1-5	CASSEQVRGGSNQPQHF	TGTGCCAGCAGTGAACAGGTACGCGGGGGAAGCAATCAGCCCCAGCATTTT
-	TRBD2	TRBV4-3	TRBJ2-1	CASSQVGSTGGPSEQFF	TGCGCCAGCAGCCAAGTGGGCTCAACGGGAGGTCCTAGTGAGCAGTTCTTC
-	TRBD1	TRBV9	TRBJ1-3	CASSGGTGGSGNTIYF	TGTGCCAGCAGCGGGGGGACAGGGGGCTCTGGAAACACCATATATTTT
-	TRBD1	TRBV6-5	TRBJ2-7	CASSYGRGPEQYF	TGTGCCAGCAGTTACGGCAGGGGGCCCGAGCAGTACTTC
-	-	TRBV5-8	TRBJ2-3	CASSLGAGSTDTQYF	TGTGCCAGCAGCTTGGGGGCGGGTAGCACAGATACGCAGTATTTT
-	-	TRBV19	TRBJ2-1	CASSMGTTEQFF	TGTGCCAGTAGTATGGGGACAACTGAGCAGTTCTTC
-	-	TRBV5-4	TRBJ2-1	CASSLGGTPYNEQFF	TGTGCCAGCAGCTTGGGCGGGACTCCCTACAATGAGCAGTTCTTC
once	-	TRBV7-9	TRBJ1-5	CASSLRGTQPQHF	TGTGCCAGCAGCTTGCGGGGAACTCAGCCCCAGCATTTT
-	TRBD1	TRBV28	TRBJ2-7	CASSLLPGQPYEQYF	TGTGCCAGCAGTTTGCTCCCGGGACAGCCCTACGAGCAGTACTTC
few	TRBD1	TRBV27	TRBJ2-1	CASTPTGEIPNEQFF	TGTGCCAGCACCCCGACAGGGGAGATTCCCAATGAGCAGTTCTTC